The source of this T cell receptor (beta chain) is a study of blood T cell repertoires in COVID-19. Across the study: The United States, Italy and Spain provided the acute and convalescent COVID-19 samples. Sample material is recorded as cDNA or gDNA derived from T cells, B-cell-depleted T cells, or PBMCs.

Only in-frame clones appear in the TCRdb table, and some are missing; sequencing was by immunoSEQ multiplex PCR. The sample holds some 200,000 clones; around 80% are singletons and the top ten take roughly 7.8%. The CDR3 extends over 16 amino acids. With V trimmed by 7 bases and J by 8 bases, 8 bases remained unmatched. The germline V gene has CDR1 SNHLY and CDR2 FYNNEI. Followed over time, Seattle patients had been enrolled while infection was active. Sequencing was performed on peripheral blood. The clonotype originates from an elderly woman with COVID-19, enrolled during active disease. This sequence joins TRBV2 and TRBJ2-1; the match to TRBD2 covers 16 bases. This chain's CDR3 is CASKGLAGGPLYEQFF. Written as DNA, the CDR3 is TGTGCCAGCAAGGGACTAGCGGGAGGGCCGCTGTATGAGCAGTTCTTC.